These 5 T cell receptor beta chains were sequenced from one sample in a study of blood T cell repertoires in COVID-19. Produced via immunoSEQ multiplex PCR; TCRdb's table is partial and in-frame only. The repertoire holds under 250,000 clones, with 75% to 85% as singletons. Sequencing used peripheral blood. The receptors derive from a woman in her seventies with COVID-19, enrolled during active disease.

About this clone itself: Its ends do not fully match the called genes, so a read error is possible. The chain carries TRBV7-9 and TRBJ2-3, with 7 bases fitting TRBD1. The germline V gene encodes CDR1 SEHNR and CDR2 FQNEAQ (reference sequence). The length of the CDR3 is 11 residues. The CDR3 DNA reads as TGTGCCAGCAGCTCAGAACAGGGGCTACATTTT. Amino acids: CASSSEQGLHF.

The genes are TRBV15 and TRBJ2-5; TRBD1 might be the D (8 bases). V shed 3 bases and J shed 4 bases, with 12 bases lying between them. The CDR3 runs 14 residues. In germline, CDR1 is LNHNV, CDR2 YYDKDF (reference sequence). The CDR3 DNA reads TGTGCCACCAGCAGGAACAGGGGGGGAGAGACCCAGTACTTC. Translating it yields CATSRNRGGETQYF.

This clone has just a few counts. V usage is TRBV24-1 and J usage is TRBJ2-1; D perhaps matches TRBD1 (7 bases). Trimming pared 0 bases from V and 9 bases from J, leaving 17 bases between. Germline CDR1 reads KGHDR; CDR2 reads SFDVKD. The CDR3 loop spans 16 amino acids. CDR3 sequence (DNA): TGTGCCACCAGTGATTTGGAATTCGGAGGGGACAGTGAGCAGTTCTTC. This encodes CATSDLEFGGDSEQFF.

This chain links TRBV7-8 with TRBJ2-1, with D possibly matching TRBD1 (5 bases). This CDR3 is 15 amino acids long. V was pared by 1 base and J by 5 bases, with 12 bases between. Germline assignment: CDR1 SGHVS and CDR2 FQNEAQ. CDR3 sequence (DNA): TGTGCCAGCAGCTTAGTCCTCAGGGATAACAATGAGCAGTTCTTC. This codes for CASSLVLRDNNEQFF.

The V gene is TRBV7-6, the J gene TRBJ1-4; D not resolved. The V end lost 6 bases, the J end lost 7 bases, and 15 bases lay between the germline ends. Germline CDR1 SGHVS, CDR2 FNYEAQ. The CDR3 extends over 14 amino acids. The DNA of the CDR3 is TGTGCCAGCAGGTCTAAATACCGATCTGAAAAACTGTTTTTT. Translation: CASRSKYRSEKLFF.